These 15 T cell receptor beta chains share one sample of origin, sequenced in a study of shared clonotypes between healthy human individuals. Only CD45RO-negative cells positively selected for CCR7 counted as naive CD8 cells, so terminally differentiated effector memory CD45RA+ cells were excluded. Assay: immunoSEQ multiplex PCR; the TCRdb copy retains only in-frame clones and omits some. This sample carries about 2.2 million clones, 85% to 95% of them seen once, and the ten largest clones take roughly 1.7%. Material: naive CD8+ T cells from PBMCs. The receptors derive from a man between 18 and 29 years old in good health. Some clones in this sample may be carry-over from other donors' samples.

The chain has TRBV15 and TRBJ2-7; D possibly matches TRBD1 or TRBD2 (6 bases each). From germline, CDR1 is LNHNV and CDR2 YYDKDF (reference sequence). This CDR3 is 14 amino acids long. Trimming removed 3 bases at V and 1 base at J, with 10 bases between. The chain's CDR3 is CATSSRGDSYEQYF. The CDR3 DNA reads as TGTGCCACCAGCAGTAGGGGGGATTCCTACGAGCAGTACTTC.

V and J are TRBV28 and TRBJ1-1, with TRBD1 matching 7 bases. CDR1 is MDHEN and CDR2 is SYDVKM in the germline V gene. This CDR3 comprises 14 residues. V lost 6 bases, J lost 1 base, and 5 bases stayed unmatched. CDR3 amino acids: CASSIDRANTEAFF. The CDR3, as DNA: TGTGCCAGCAGCATCGACAGGGCGAACACTGAAGCTTTCTTT.

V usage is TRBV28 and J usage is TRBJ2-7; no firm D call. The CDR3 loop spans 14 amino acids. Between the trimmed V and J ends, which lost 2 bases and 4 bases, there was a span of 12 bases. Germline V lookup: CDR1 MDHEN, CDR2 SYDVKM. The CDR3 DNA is TGTGCCAGCAGTTTAACGGCAGGCGATTACGAGCAGTACTTC. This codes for CASSLTAGDYEQYF.

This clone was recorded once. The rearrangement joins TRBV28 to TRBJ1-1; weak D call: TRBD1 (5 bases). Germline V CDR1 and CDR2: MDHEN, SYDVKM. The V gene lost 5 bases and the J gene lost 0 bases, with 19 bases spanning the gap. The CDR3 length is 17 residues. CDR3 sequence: CASSPRYGGSVNTEAFF. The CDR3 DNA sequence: TGTGCCAGCAGTCCGAGGTACGGGGGTTCAGTGAACACTGAAGCTTTCTTT.

The CDR3, as DNA: TGTGCCAGTAGTGTTCTCAGGGACAGGGGGTACGAGCAGTACTTC. Translating it yields CASSVLRDRGYEQYF. This chain uses TRBV19 with TRBJ2-7; 11 bases line up with TRBD1. The junction had 7 bases not matched to a gene; V was cut back by 5 bases and J by 4 bases. This CDR3 is built from 15 residues. Germline V CDR1 and CDR2: LNHDA, SQIVND (reference sequence).

The CDR3 reads CASSLVFGTYAEQFF. For the CDR3, the DNA is TGTGCCAGCAGTTTAGTTTTTGGGACTTATGCTGAGCAGTTCTTC. This chain uses TRBV27 with TRBJ2-1; D is perhaps TRBD2 (6 bases). V was trimmed by 2 bases and J by 9 bases, leaving 17 bases between them. From germline, CDR1 is MNHEY and CDR2 SMNVEV (reference sequence). The CDR3 totals 15 residues.

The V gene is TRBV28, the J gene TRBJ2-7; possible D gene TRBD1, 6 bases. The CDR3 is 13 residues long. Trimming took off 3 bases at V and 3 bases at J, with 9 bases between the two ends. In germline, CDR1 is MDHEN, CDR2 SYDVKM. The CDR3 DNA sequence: TGTGCCAGCAGTTTTAACAGGGACTACGAGCAGTACTTC. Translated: CASSFNRDYEQYF.

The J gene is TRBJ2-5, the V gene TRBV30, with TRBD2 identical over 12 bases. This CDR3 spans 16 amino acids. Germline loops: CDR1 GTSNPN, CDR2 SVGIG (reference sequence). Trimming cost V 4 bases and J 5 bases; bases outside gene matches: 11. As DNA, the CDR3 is TGTGCCTGGAAGGAAAGGACTAGCGGGACGGTCGAGACCCAGTACTTC. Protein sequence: CAWKERTSGTVETQYF.

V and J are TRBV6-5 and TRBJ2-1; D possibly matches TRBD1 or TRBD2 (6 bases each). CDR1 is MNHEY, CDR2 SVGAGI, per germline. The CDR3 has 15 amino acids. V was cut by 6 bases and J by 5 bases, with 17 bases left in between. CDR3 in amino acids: CASRPRGRPHNEQFF. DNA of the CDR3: TGTGCCAGCAGGCCTCGGGGGCGGCCCCACAATGAGCAGTTCTTC.

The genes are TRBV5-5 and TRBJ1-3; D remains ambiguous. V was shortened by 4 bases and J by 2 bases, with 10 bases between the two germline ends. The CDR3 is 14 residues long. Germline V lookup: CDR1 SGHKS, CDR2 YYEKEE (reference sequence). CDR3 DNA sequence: TGTGCCAGCAGCCCCAAAACTACTGGAAACACCATATATTTT. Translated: CASSPKTTGNTIYF.

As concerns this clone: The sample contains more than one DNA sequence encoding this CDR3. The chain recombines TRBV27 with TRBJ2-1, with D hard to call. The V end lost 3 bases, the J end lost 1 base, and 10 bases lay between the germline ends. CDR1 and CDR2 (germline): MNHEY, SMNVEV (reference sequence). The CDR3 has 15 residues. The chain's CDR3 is CASSFGPPSYNEQFF. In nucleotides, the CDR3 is TGTGCCAGCAGTTTCGGACCACCTTCCTACAATGAGCAGTTCTTC.

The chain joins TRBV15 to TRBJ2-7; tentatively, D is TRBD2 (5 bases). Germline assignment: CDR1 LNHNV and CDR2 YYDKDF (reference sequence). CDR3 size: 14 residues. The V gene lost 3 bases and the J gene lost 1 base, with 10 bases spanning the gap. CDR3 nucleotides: TGTGCCACCAGCAGGGACGGGAATTCCTACGAGCAGTACTTC. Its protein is CATSRDGNSYEQYF.

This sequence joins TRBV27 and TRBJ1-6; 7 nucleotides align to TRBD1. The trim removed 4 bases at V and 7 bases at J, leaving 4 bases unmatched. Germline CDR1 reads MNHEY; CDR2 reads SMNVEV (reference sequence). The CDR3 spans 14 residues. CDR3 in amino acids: CASSSQGVNSPLHF. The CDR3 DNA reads TGTGCCAGCAGTTCCCAGGGGGTGAATTCACCCCTCCACTTT.

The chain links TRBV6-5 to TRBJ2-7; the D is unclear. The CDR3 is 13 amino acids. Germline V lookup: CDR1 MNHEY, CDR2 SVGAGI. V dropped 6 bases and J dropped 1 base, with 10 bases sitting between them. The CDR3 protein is CASRSVESYEQYF. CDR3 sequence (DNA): TGTGCCAGCAGGTCTGTCGAATCCTACGAGCAGTACTTC.

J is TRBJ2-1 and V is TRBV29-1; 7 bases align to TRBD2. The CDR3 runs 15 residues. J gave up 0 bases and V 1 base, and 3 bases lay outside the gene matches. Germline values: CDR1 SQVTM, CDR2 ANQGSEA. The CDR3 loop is CSVEVRGSSYNEQFF. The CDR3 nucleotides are TGCAGCGTTGAAGTGCGCGGGAGCTCCTACAATGAGCAGTTCTTC.